This T cell receptor beta chain is drawn from a study of shared clonotypes between healthy human individuals. Unsorted PBMC replicate PCRs used roughly 300 ng DNA, 25,000 to 35,000 T cell genomes. The table came from immunoSEQ multiplex PCR; TCRdb's copy has only in-frame clones and leaves some out. The data show about 480,000 clones, about 75% seen once. Germline V gives CDR1 SEHNR, CDR2 FQNEAQ (reference sequence). With 2 bases clipped from V and 2 bases from J, the junction kept 6 bases outside the gene matches. The CDR3 length is 15 residues. Donors were healthy HIV-negative adults without recently reported acute infections or vaccinations. Only Caucasian adults living in Nashville, Tennessee served as donors.

Sequenced input: PBMCs. The sequence derives from a woman in her forties in good health. Some clones in this sample may be carry-over from other donors' samples. The V call is TRBV7-9, the J call TRBJ2-7, with 7 bases fitting TRBD2. The DNA for the CDR3 is TGTGCCAGCAGCTTAATGGGGGGAGGGACCTACGAGCAGTACTTC. Translated: CASSLMGGGTYEQYF.